This is a list of T cell receptor beta chains from one sample in a study of OX40 agonist ivuxolimab in advanced cancers. Using immunoSEQ multiplex PCR, the repertoire was profiled, and TCRdb retains in-frame clones only, with some absent. The sample carries about 100,000 clones, around 89% recorded once. The source was CD4+ or CD8+ T cells sorted from blood, collected in a trial of the OX40 agonist ivuxolimab. These receptor sequences come from an adult with an advanced solid tumor such as melanoma, head and neck, liver or kidney cancer. The CDR3 runs from the conserved cysteine through the conserved F or W. D genes are given only for firm matches. The size entry is marked missing in some rows and otherwise reads once, few, many or a size class.

J gene | V gene | D gene | clone size | CDR3 DNA | CDR3 protein
TRBJ2-2 | TRBV4-2 | NA | NA | TGTGCCAGCAGCCAAGTGCAAAAGGGACACTGGAACACCGGGGAGCTGTTTTTT | CASSQVQKGHWNTGELFF
TRBJ2-1 | TRBV7-9 | NA | NA | TGTGCCAGCAGCGCCCTTCTTGGGAGCTCCTACAATGAGCAGTTCTTC | CASSALLGSSYNEQFF
TRBJ2-3 | TRBV5-1 | TRBD2 | NA | TGCGCCAGCAGCTCCTGGACTAGCGGGAGCACAGATACGCAGTATTTT | CASSSWTSGSTDTQYF
TRBJ2-5 | TRBV6-5 | TRBD1 | NA | TGTGCCAGCAGTTACTCGGGACAGGGGACCTTAGAGACCCAGTACTTC | CASSYSGQGTLETQYF
TRBJ2-3 | TRBV6-6 | NA | NA | TGTGCCAGCAGGTCTGGCGGGCCCACAGATACGCAGTATTTT | CASRSGGPTDTQYF
TRBJ1-3 | TRBV7-7 | NA | NA | TGTGCCAGCAGTGATAGGCCAGGGTCCGGAAACACCATATATTTT | CASSDRPGSGNTIYF
TRBJ2-7 | TRBV28 | TRBD1 | NA | TGTGCCAGCAGCAGGGACAGGGTCGTCGACGAGCAGTACTTC | CASSRDRVVDEQYF
TRBJ1-4 | TRBV6-6 | NA | NA | TGTGCCAGCAGTTATCCGGGGGAAAAACTGTTTTTT | CASSYPGEKLFF
TRBJ2-7 | TRBV2 | NA | NA | TGTGCCAGCAATTTGCGAATTGCCCATTACGAGCAGTACTTC | CASNLRIAHYEQYF
TRBJ1-4 | TRBV30 | NA | NA | TGTGCCTGGAGTGTAGGGGAGCCCGAAAAACTGTTTTTT | CAWSVGEPEKLFF
TRBJ1-6 | TRBV27 | TRBD1 | few | TGTGCCAGCAGTTCAGACAGGGGGAATTCACCCCTCCACTTT | CASSSDRGNSPLHF
TRBJ1-1 | TRBV29-1 | TRBD1 | few | TGCAGCGTGGGTGGGGCAGGGGGCGTCACTGAAGCTTTCTTT | CSVGGAGGVTEAFF
TRBJ1-1 | TRBV6-5 | NA | NA | TGTGCCAGCAGTGAATATATCAACACTGAAGCTTTCTTT | CASSEYINTEAFF
TRBJ2-2 | TRBV21-1 | NA | NA | TGTGCCAGCAGCATTTGTCGCCGGGGGATACCCGGGGAGCTGTTTTTT | CASSICRRGIPGELFF
TRBJ2-7 | TRBV14 | NA | NA | TGTGCCAGCAGCCAAGATAAGGGACCTTTTACCTACGAGCAGTACTTC | CASSQDKGPFTYEQYF
TRBJ1-3 | TRBV2 | NA | NA | TGTGCCAGCAGTGGGGACCAGCTCTTTGGAAACACCATATATTTT | CASSGDQLFGNTIYF
TRBJ1-1 | TRBV6-6 | NA | NA | TGTGCCAGCAGTTACAGCCGGACGGCGAACACTGAAGCTTTCTTT | CASSYSRTANTEAFF
TRBJ2-1 | TRBV27 | TRBD2 | NA | TGTGCCAGCAGCGGGAGGGTCTCCTACAATGAGCAGTTCTTC | CASSGRVSYNEQFF
TRBJ2-3 | TRBV4-1 | NA | NA | TGCGCCAGCAGCCAGTGGGGAGTAGAGGCAGATACGCAGTATTTT | CASSQWGVEADTQYF
TRBJ2-3 | TRBV30 | NA | NA | TGTGCCTGGAGTCTCACAGATACGCAGTATTTT | CAWSLTDTQYF
TRBJ2-6 | TRBV5-1 | NA | NA | TGCGCCAGCAGCTTGGGGCTCCCTGGGGCCAACGTCCTGACTTTC | CASSLGLPGANVLTF
TRBJ2-6 | TRBV28 | NA | NA | TGTGCCAGCAGTTTGGGGGCCCCGGGGGCCAACGTCCTGACTTTC | CASSLGAPGANVLTF
TRBJ2-7 | TRBV7-9 | TRBD1 | NA | TGTGCCAGCAGCTTAGCGGCCGGACAGGGTGTCGAGCAGTACTTC | CASSLAAGQGVEQYF
TRBJ2-4 | TRBV14 | TRBD1 | NA | TGTGCCAGCAGCCAGCGACAGGGCTATTTGAAAAACATTCAGTACTTC | CASSQRQGYLKNIQYF
TRBJ1-1 | TRBV5-1 | NA | NA | TGCGCCAGCAGCTTGAGGGCTTCACAGCAAAACACTGAAGCTTTCTTT | CASSLRASQQNTEAFF
TRBJ1-5 | TRBV15 | NA | NA | TGTGCCACCAGCGCGGGAGCTTATAGCAATCAGCCCCAGCATTTT | CATSAGAYSNQPQHF
TRBJ1-2 | TRBV18 | NA | NA | TGTGCCAGCTCACCACTGGGAGCAAACCCCTATGGCTACACCTTC | CASSPLGANPYGYTF
TRBJ2-7 | TRBV19 | TRBD1 | NA | TGTGCCAGTAGTAGGACAGGGGGCCCCTACGAGCAGTACTTC | CASSRTGGPYEQYF
TRBJ2-7 | TRBV6-5 | NA | NA | TGTGCCACACGGGCGGGTGCGCAGTACTTC | CATRAGAQYF
TRBJ2-1 | TRBV7-8 | NA | NA | TGTGCCAGCAGCTTAGCCGGCAGACTTAGCTCCTACAATGAGCAGTTCTTC | CASSLAGRLSSYNEQFF
TRBJ2-5 | TRBV2 | TRBD1 | NA | TGTGCCAGCAGTGAAACGGGGCAGGGGGTCCAAGAGACCCAGTACTTC | CASSETGQGVQETQYF
TRBJ1-1 | TRBV11-2 | NA | few | TGTGCCAGCAGCACTGCCGGAGGGGGCACTGAAGCTTTCTTT | CASSTAGGGTEAFF
TRBJ1-1 | TRBV15 | NA | few | TGTGCCACCAGCAGGGCCAGGACAGTTGAAGCTTTCTTT | CATSRARTVEAFF
TRBJ1-2 | TRBV29-1 | NA | NA | TGCAGCGCCATCTCCGTCGGGGGCAGGAACTATGGCTACACCTTC | CSAISVGGRNYGYTF
TRBJ2-7 | TRBV2 | NA | NA | TGTGCCAGCAGTCCGAGGAGGCAGATACCTAGGGGCGAGCAGTACTTC | CASSPRRQIPRGEQYF
TRBJ2-7 | TRBV25-1 | TRBD2 | NA | TGTGCCAGCAGCCCTCCCCGGGCTAGCGGGATCTACGAGCAGTACTTC | CASSPPRASGIYEQYF
TRBJ2-7 | TRBV11-3 | NA | few | TGTGCCAGCAGCTTGGACACGGCCCACGAGCAGTACTTC | CASSLDTAHEQYF
TRBJ2-3 | TRBV7-9 | NA | NA | TGTGCCAGCAGCCGAAGGGGGGGCACCTGGGGCACAGATACGCAGTATTTT | CASSRRGGTWGTDTQYF
TRBJ2-4 | TRBV30 | NA | NA | TGTGCCTGGAGTGTAGGCCAGGCGGGCAAAAACATTCAGTACTTC | CAWSVGQAGKNIQYF
TRBJ2-7 | TRBV10-3 | NA | NA | TGTGCCATCAGTGGAACCGGGACCTACGAGCAGTACTTC | CAISGTGTYEQYF
TRBJ2-2 | TRBV11-2 | NA | NA | TGTGCCAGCAGCTACACAGCCTTAAACACCGGGGAGCTGTTTTTT | CASSYTALNTGELFF
TRBJ2-1 | TRBV7-8 | NA | once | TGTGCCAGCAGCCCCGACTATAACAATGAGCAGTTCTTC | CASSPDYNNEQFF
TRBJ2-7 | TRBV29-1 | NA | NA | TGCAGCGTTGAAGGAGCGGATGGCTACGAGCAGTACTTC | CSVEGADGYEQYF
TRBJ2-7 | TRBV5-4 | TRBD1 | NA | TGTGCCAGCAGCGGGGGACAGAAATCCTACGAGCAGTACTTC | CASSGGQKSYEQYF
TRBJ1-4 | TRBV7-2 | NA | NA | TGTGTCAGCAGCTTGGCTTATAATGAAAAACTGTTTTTT | CVSSLAYNEKLFF
TRBJ2-1 | TRBV6-6 | TRBD2 | NA | TGTGCCAGCAGTTACGGTGGAGCGGGACGTGAGCAGTTCTTC | CASSYGGAGREQFF
TRBJ1-5 | TRBV6-1 | NA | NA | TGTGCCAGCAGAGAACAGGGTTACAATCAGCCCCAGCATTTT | CASREQGYNQPQHF
TRBJ2-1 | TRBV7-2 | NA | NA | TGTGCCAGCAGCTTAGTTTTTGCGGGGTTCAACAATGAGCAGTTCTTC | CASSLVFAGFNNEQFF
TRBJ2-7 | TRBV9 | NA | NA | TGTGCCAGCAGCGCCAGACTAGGGACCCCCTACGAGCAGTACTTC | CASSARLGTPYEQYF
TRBJ1-6 | TRBV5-1 | TRBD1 | once | TGCGCCAGCAGCTTGTTCGCCGGGACAGGGGTTTCACCCCTCCACTTT | CASSLFAGTGVSPLHF
TRBJ1-1 | TRBV27 | NA | NA | TGTGCCAGCAGGATCGGGACGTACACTGAAGCTTTCTTT | CASRIGTYTEAFF
TRBJ2-7 | TRBV2 | TRBD2 | NA | TGTGCCAGCAGGGTAGCGGGCCACGAGCAGTACTTC | CASRVAGHEQYF